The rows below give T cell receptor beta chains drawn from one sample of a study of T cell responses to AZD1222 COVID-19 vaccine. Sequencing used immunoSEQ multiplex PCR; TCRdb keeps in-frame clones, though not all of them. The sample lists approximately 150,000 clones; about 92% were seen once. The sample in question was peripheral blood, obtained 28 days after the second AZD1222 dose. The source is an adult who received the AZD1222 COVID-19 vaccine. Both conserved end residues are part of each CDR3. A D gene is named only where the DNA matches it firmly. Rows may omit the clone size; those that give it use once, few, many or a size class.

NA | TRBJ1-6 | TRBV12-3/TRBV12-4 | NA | CASRVRATLHF | TGTGCCAGCAGGGTAAGAGCGACCCTCCACTTT
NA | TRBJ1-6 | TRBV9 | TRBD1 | CASSEAGQWMSPLHF | TGTGCCAGCAGCGAGGCGGGACAGTGGATGTCACCCCTCCACTTT
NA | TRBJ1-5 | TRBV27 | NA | CASSFSDSNQPQHF | TGTGCCAGCAGTTTCAGCGATAGCAATCAGCCCCAGCATTTT
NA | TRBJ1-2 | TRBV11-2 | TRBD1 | CASSLARTGPGYGYTF | TGTGCCAGCAGCTTAGCTCGGACAGGGCCTGGGTATGGCTACACCTTC
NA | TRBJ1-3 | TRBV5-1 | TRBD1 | CASSLGQVISGNTIYF | TGCGCCAGCAGCTTAGGACAGGTCATCTCTGGAAACACCATATATTTT
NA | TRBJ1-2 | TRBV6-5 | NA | CASSYGGGKGYTF | TGTGCCAGCAGTTATGGGGGGGGCAAAGGCTACACCTTC
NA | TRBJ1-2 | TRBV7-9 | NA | CASSLEQYGYTF | TGTGCCAGCAGCTTGGAACAGTATGGCTACACCTTC
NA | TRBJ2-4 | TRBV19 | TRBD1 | CASSIERTGRNIQYF | TGTGCCAGTAGTATAGAAAGGACAGGGAGGAACATTCAGTACTTC
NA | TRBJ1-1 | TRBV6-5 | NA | CASSYSTGEAFF | TGTGCCAGCAGTTACTCGACGGGTGAAGCTTTCTTT
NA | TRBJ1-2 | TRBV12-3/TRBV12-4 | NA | CASSPRVRYGYTF | TGTGCCAGCAGTCCCCGGGTTCGCTATGGCTACACCTTC
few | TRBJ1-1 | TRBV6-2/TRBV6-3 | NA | CASSYWWETEAFF | TGTGCCAGCAGTTACTGGTGGGAGACTGAAGCTTTCTTT
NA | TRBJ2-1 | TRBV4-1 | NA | CASSRGVSYNEQFF | TGCGCCAGCAGCCGAGGGGTCTCCTACAATGAGCAGTTCTTC
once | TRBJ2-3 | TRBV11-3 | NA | CATKERTDTQYF | TGTGCCACAAAAGAGCGGACAGATACGCAGTATTTT
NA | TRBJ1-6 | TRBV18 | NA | CASSPQRQTAKIYNSPLHF | TGTGCCAGCTCACCACAAAGGCAGACAGCTAAGATCTATAATTCACCCCTCCACTTT
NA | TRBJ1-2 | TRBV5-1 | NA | CASSLSGNYGYTF | TGCGCCAGCAGCTTGAGCGGTAACTATGGCTACACCTTC
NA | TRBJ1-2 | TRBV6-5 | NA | CASSSGPRNDGYTF | TGTGCCAGCAGTTCCGGGCCCCGAAATGATGGCTACACCTTC
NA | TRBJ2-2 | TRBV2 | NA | CASSEESGSGELFF | TGTGCCAGCAGTGAGGAATCGGGGTCCGGGGAGCTGTTTTTT
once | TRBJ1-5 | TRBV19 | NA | CASTRGSNQPQHF | TGTGCCTCTACCCGTGGTAGCAATCAGCCCCAGCATTTT
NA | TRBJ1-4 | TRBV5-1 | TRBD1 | CASSVQGAPDEKLFF | TGCGCCAGCAGCGTACAGGGGGCGCCGGATGAAAAACTGTTTTTT
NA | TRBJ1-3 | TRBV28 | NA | CASSYRDWGNTIYF | TGTGCCAGCAGTTACCGGGACTGGGGAAACACCATATATTTT
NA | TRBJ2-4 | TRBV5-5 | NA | CASSLEASHIQYF | TGTGCCAGCAGCTTGGAGGCTAGCCACATTCAGTACTTC
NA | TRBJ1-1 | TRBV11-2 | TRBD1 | CASSFDRGLMPFF | TGTGCCAGCAGCTTTGACAGGGGGCTTATGCCTTTCTTT
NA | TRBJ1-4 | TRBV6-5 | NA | CASTGINEKLFF | TGTGCCAGCACGGGGATTAATGAAAAACTGTTTTTT
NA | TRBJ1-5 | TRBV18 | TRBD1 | CASSAGGGRNQPQHF | TGTGCCAGCTCTGCAGGGGGTGGGCGCAATCAGCCCCAGCATTTT
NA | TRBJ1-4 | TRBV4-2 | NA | CASSTQQGYNEKLFF | TGTGCCAGCAGTACCCAACAGGGTTATAATGAAAAACTGTTTTTT
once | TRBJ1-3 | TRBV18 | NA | CASSPPGATGNTIYF | TGTGCCAGCTCACCCCCGGGAGCTACTGGAAACACCATATATTTT
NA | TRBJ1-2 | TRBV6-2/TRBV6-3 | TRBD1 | CASSYSSGTGREQGYGYTF | TGTGCCAGCAGTTATTCATCCGGGACAGGTCGAGAGCAGGGGTATGGCTACACCTTC